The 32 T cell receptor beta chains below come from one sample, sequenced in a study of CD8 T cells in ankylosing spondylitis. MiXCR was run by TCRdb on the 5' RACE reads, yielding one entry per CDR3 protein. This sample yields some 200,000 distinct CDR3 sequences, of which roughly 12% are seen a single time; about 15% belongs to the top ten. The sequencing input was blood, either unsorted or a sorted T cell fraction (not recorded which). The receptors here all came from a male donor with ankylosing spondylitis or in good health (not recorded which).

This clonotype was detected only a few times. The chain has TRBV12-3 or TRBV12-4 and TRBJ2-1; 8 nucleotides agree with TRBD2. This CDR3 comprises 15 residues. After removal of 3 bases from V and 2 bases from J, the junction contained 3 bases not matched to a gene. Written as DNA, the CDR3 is TGTGCCAGCAGTTTGACTAGCGACCCCTACAATGAGCAGTTCTTC. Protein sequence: CASSLTSDPYNEQFF.

Written as DNA, the CDR3 is TGTGCCAGCACCAGGGCCTACGAGCAGTACTTC. It encodes CASTRAYEQYF. V usage is TRBV2 and J usage is TRBJ2-7; possible D gene TRBD1, 5 bases. The CDR3 contains 11 residues. Germline CDR1 reads SNHLY; CDR2 reads FYNNEI. V lost 7 bases and J lost 2, with 6 bases in between.

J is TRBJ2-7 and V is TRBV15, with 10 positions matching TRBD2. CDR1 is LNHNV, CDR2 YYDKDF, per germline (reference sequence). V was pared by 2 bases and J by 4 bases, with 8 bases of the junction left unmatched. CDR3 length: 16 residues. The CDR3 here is CATSRPRAGGDYEQYF. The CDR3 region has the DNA TGTGCCACCAGCAGACCCAGAGCGGGAGGGGATTACGAGCAGTACTTC.

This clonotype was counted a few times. The CDR3 sequence is CASSQDERTAFYSNQPQHF. The CDR3 DNA reads TGTGCCAGCAGCCAAGATGAGCGGACCGCTTTCTATAGCAATCAGCCCCAGCATTTT. This chain connects TRBV4-2 to TRBJ1-5; D is unresolved. Looked up from germline, CDR1 is LGHNA and CDR2 is YNFKEQ. The CDR3 sequence is 19 residues long. Between the trimmed V and J ends, which lost 0 bases and 0 bases, there was a span of 18 bases.

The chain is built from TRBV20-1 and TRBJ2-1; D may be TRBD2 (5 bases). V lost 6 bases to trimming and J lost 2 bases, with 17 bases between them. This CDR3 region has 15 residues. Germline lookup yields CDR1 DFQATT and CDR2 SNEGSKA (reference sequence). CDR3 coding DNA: TGCAGTGCCAGAAGTTTGGCGGGTACCTACAATGAGCAGTTCTTC. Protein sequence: CSARSLAGTYNEQFF.

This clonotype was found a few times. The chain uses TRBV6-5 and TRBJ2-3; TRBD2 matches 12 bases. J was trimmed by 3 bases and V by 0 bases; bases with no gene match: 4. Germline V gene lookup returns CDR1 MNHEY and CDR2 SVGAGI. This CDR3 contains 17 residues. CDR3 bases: TGTGCCAGCAGTTACTCAGGACTAGCGGGACAGACAGATACGCAGTATTTT. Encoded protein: CASSYSGLAGQTDTQYF.

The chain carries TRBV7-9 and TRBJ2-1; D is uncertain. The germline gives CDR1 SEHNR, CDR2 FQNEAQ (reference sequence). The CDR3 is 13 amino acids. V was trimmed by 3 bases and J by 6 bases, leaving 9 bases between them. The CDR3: CASSFGQFNEQFF. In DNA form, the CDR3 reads TGTGCCAGCAGCTTTGGGCAGTTCAATGAGCAGTTCTTC.

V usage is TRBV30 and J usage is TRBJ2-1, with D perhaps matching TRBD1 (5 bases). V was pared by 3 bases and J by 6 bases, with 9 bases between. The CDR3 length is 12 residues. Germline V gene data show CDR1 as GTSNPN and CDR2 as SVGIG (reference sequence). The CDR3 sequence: CAWRGPPNEQFF. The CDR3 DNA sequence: TGTGCCTGGAGGGGGCCACCCAATGAGCAGTTCTTC.

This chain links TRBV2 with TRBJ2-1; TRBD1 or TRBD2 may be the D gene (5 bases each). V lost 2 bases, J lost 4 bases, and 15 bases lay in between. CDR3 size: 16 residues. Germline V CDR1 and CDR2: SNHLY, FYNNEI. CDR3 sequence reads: CASSESGLVGYNEQFF. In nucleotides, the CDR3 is TGTGCCAGCAGTGAATCGGGGCTTGTGGGTTACAATGAGCAGTTCTTC.

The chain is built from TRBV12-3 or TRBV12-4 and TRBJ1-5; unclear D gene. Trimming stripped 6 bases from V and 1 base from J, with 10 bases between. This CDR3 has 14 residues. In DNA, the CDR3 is TGTGCCAGCAGCCTACGAGCAAGCAATCAGCCCCAGCATTTT. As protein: CASSLRASNQPQHF.

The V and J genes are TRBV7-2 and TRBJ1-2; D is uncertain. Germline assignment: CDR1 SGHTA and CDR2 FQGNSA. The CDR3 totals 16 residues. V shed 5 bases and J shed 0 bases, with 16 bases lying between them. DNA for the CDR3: TGTGCCAGCAGCCAAACGTCGGGATTAGCTAACTATGGCTACACCTTC. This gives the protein CASSQTSGLANYGYTF.

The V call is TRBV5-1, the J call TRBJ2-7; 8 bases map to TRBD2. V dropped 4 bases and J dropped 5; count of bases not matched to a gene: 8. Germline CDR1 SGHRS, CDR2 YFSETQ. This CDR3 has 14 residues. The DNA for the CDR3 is TGCGCCAGCAGCCCCGGGGGGGGAGGCAACGAGCAGTACTTC. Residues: CASSPGGGGNEQYF.

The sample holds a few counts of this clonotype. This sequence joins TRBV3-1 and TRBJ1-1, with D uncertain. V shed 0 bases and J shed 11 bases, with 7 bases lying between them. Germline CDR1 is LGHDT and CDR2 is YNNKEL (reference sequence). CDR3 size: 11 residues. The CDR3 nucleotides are TGTGCCAGCAGCCAAGATCGAAAGGCTTTCTTT. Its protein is CASSQDRKAFF.

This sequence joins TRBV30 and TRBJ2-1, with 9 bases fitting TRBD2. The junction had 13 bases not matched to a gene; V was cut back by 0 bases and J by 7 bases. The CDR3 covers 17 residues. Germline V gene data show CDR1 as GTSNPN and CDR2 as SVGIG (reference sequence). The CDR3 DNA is TGTGCCTGGAGTGTAGGGCTAGCGGGGCTTGTAGGGAATGAGCAGTTCTTC. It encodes CAWSVGLAGLVGNEQFF.

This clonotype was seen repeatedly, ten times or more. The CDR3 region is CASRGAYNEQFF. In DNA, the CDR3 is TGTGCCAGCAGGGGGGCCTACAATGAGCAGTTCTTC. J is TRBJ2-1 and V is TRBV9, with D perhaps TRBD1 or TRBD2 (5 bases each). This CDR3 region has 12 residues. Germline V gene sequence: CDR1 SGDLS, CDR2 YYNGEE. V was cut by 5 bases and J by 2 bases, with 5 bases left in between.

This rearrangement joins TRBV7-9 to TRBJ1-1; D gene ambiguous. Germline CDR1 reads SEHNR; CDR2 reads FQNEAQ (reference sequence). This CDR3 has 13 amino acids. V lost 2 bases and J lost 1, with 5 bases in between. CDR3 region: CASSLIQNTEAFF. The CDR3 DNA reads TGTGCCAGCAGCTTAATACAGAACACTGAAGCTTTCTTT.

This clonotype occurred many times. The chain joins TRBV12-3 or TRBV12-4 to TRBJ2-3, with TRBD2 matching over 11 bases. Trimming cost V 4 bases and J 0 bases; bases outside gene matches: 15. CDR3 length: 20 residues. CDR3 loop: CASSSGSAGLAVISTDTQYF. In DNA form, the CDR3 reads TGTGCCAGCAGTTCTGGGAGTGCGGGACTAGCGGTTATTAGCACAGATACGCAGTATTTT.

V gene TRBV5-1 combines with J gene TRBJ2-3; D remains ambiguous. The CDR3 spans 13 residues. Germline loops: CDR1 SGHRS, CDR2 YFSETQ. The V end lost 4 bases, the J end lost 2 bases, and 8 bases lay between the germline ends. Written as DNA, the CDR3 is TGCGCCAGCAGCCGGGCCTCCACAGATACGCAGTATTTT. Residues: CASSRASTDTQYF.

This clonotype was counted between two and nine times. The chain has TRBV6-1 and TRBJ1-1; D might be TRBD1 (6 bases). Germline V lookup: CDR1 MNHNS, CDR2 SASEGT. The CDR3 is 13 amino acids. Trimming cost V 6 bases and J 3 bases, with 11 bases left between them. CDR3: CASRGALDTEAFF. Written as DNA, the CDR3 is TGTGCCAGCAGGGGGGCACTGGACACTGAAGCTTTCTTT.

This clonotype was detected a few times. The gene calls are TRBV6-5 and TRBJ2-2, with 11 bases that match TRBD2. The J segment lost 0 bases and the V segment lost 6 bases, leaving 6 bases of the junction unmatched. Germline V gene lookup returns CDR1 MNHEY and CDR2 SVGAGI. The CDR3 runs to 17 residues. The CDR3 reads CASSLAGGLPNTGELFF. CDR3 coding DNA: TGTGCCAGCAGCTTAGCGGGGGGGCTGCCGAACACCGGGGAGCTGTTTTTT.

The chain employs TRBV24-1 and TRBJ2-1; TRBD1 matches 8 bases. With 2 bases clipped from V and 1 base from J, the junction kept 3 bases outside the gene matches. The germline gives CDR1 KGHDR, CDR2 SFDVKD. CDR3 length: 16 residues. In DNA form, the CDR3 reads TGTGCCACCAGTGATTCGCGGGACAGGTCCTACAATGAGCAGTTCTTC. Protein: CATSDSRDRSYNEQFF.

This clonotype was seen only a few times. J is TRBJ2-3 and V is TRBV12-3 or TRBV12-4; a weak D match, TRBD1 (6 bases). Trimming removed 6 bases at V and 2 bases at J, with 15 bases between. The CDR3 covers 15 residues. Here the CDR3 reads CASRRTQGLTDTQYF. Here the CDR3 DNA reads TGTGCCAGCAGACGGACCCAGGGGCTCACAGATACGCAGTATTTT.

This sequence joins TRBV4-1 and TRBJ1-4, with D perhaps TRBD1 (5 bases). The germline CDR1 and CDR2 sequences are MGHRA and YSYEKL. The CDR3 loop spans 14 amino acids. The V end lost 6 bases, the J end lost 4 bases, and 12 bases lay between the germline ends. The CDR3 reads CASRVGVNNEKLFF. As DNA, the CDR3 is TGCGCCAGCAGGGTAGGGGTGAATAATGAAAAACTGTTTTTT.

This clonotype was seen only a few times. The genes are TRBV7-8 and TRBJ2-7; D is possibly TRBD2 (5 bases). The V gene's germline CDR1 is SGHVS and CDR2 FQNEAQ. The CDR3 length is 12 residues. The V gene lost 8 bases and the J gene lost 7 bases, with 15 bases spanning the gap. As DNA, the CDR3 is TGTGCCAGCTCCTCGGGGTCGGGAGAGCAGTACTTC. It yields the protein CASSSGSGEQYF.

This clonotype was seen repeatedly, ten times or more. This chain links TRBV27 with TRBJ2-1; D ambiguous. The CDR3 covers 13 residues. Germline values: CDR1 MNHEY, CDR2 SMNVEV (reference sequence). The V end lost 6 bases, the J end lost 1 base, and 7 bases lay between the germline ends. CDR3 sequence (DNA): TGTGCCAGCAGCGTCCTATCCTACAATGAGCAGTTCTTC. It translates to CASSVLSYNEQFF.

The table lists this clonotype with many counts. CDR3 region: CAIGLAEVSSYNEQFF. The DNA for the CDR3 is TGTGCCATCGGACTAGCGGAGGTGAGCTCCTACAATGAGCAGTTCTTC. The rearrangement links TRBV10-3 to TRBJ2-1; 10 nucleotides align to TRBD2. Germline trimming cut 8 bases from V and 0 bases from J; bases unmatched to any gene: 7. Germline lookup yields CDR1 ENHRY and CDR2 SYGVKD. The CDR3 covers 16 residues.

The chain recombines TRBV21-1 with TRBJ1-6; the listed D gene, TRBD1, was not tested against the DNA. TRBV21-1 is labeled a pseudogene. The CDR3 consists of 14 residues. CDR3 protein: CASSKTGTNSPLHF. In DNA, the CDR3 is TGTGCCAGCAGCAAAACAGGGACCAATTCACCCCTCCACTTT.

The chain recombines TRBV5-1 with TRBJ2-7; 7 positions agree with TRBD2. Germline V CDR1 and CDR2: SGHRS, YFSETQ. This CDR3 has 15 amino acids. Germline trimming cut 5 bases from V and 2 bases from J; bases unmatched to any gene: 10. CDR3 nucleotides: TGCGCCAGCAGGTACGGGACGGGACTAACCTACGAGCAGTACTTC. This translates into CASRYGTGLTYEQYF.

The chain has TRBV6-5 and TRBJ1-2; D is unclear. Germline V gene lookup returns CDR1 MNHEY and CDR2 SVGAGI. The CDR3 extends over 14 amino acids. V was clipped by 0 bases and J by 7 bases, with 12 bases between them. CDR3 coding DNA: TGTGCCAGCAGTTACTCGAGTGCTCGATTTGGCTACACCTTC. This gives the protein CASSYSSARFGYTF.

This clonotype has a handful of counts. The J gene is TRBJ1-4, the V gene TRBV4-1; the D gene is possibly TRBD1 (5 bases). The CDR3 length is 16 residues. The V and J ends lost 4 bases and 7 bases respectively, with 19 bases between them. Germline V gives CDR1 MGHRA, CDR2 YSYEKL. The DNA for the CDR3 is TGCGCCAGCAGCCCGACGGGGGGGATACCTCCTGAAAAACTGTTTTTT. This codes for CASSPTGGIPPEKLFF.

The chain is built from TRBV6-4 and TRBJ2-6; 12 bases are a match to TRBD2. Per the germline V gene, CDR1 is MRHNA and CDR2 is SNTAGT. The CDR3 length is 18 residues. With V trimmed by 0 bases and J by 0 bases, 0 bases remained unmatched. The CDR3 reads CASSDSTSGSSGANVLTF. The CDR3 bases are TGTGCCAGCAGTGACTCGACTAGCGGGAGCTCTGGGGCCAACGTCCTGACTTTC.

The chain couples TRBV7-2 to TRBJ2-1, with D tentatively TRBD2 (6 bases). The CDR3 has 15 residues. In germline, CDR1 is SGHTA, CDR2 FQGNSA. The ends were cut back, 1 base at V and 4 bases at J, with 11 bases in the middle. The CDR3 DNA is TGTGCCAGCAGCTTAGGGAGGGCGAAATACAATGAGCAGTTCTTC. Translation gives CASSLGRAKYNEQFF.